A selection of T cell receptor beta chains follows, all from one sample in a study of T-cell memory formation after mild COVID-19. One entry per CDR3 protein results from TCRdb running MiXCR on the 5' RACE reads. The profile shows about 290,000 distinct CDR3 sequences, approximately 18% of them singletons. The specimen sequenced was PBMCs or a T cell subset sorted from them (not recorded which). All receptors come from a man younger than 35 who had mild COVID-19 (a few samples of this study predate the infection). Cell type and time point are not known. Each CDR3 is given with its conserved first and last residue. Not every row has a clone size; where given, it reads once, few, many or a size class.

size: few
V: TRBV6-2/TRBV6-3
J: TRBJ2-1
CDR3: CATWDRGPENEQFF

size: few
V: TRBV7-3
J: TRBJ2-1
CDR3: CASSSGLKNEQFF

size: few
V: TRBV12-3/TRBV12-4
J: TRBJ1-4
CDR3: CASSFLFGEKLFF

size: NA
V: TRBV5-5
J: TRBJ2-4
CDR3: CASSLGGGRAGKNIQYF

size: many
V: TRBV20-1
J: TRBJ2-2
CDR3: CSAKRGDPGELFF

size: many
V: TRBV6-5
J: TRBJ1-4
CDR3: CASSYGLMGSEKLFF

size: NA
V: TRBV3-1
J: TRBJ1-5
CDR3: CASSQGLGENQPQHF

size: NA
V: TRBV3-1
J: TRBJ2-5
CDR3: CASSHEGRRETQYF

size: few
V: TRBV4-3
J: TRBJ2-1
CDR3: CASSTTSGVEQFF

size: NA
V: TRBV6-2/TRBV6-3
J: TRBJ1-1
CDR3: CASKSIRRVNTEAFF

size: NA
V: TRBV29-1
J: TRBJ1-1
CDR3: CSATLDIAEAFF

size: NA
V: TRBV27
J: TRBJ1-4
CDR3: CASSRTLRGPGEKLFF

size: NA
V: TRBV6-1
J: TRBJ2-2
CDR3: CASSEFTSRGRGGELFF

size: NA
V: TRBV24-1
J: TRBJ2-3
CDR3: CATGKQISSTDTQYF

size: NA
V: TRBV27
J: TRBJ1-6
CDR3: CASSPRRGGAVRPLHF

size: few
V: TRBV5-5
J: TRBJ1-2
CDR3: CASSLSGFYGYTF

size: NA
V: TRBV7-9
J: TRBJ2-2
CDR3: CASSLALPLGGELFF

size: NA
V: TRBV7-2
J: TRBJ2-1
CDR3: CASSMTGNEQFF

size: NA
V: TRBV18
J: TRBJ2-6
CDR3: CASSLMGNSGANVLTF

size: few
V: TRBV7-2
J: TRBJ2-3
CDR3: CASSALTSGGRVDTQYF

size: NA
V: TRBV7-9
J: TRBJ2-7
CDR3: CASSNRDGPYEQYF

size: NA
V: TRBV4-3
J: TRBJ2-2
CDR3: CASSQVVTGELFF

size: few
V: TRBV25-1
J: TRBJ1-2
CDR3: CASSEPTGAYGYTF

size: many
V: TRBV7-8
J: TRBJ2-1
CDR3: CASSPGRSSYNEQFF

size: few
V: TRBV7-8
J: TRBJ2-2
CDR3: CASSFHLASTGELFF

size: NA
V: TRBV7-8
J: TRBJ2-3
CDR3: CASSLAGGHDTQYF

size: few
V: TRBV4-1
J: TRBJ1-4
CDR3: CASSHSHATGKNEKLFF

size: few
V: TRBV24-1
J: TRBJ2-6
CDR3: CATSDFSSGANVLTF

size: once
V: TRBV6-5
J: TRBJ1-6
CDR3: CASSYRGRELHF

size: few
V: TRBV15
J: TRBJ2-5
CDR3: CATSRGSTMQETQYF

size: few
V: TRBV23-1
J: TRBJ1-5
CDR3: CASSQSLGRSNQPQHF

size: many
V: TRBV5-1
J: TRBJ2-3
CDR3: CASSELQGTIDTQYF

size: few
V: TRBV5-1
J: TRBJ2-5
CDR3: CASSLEALQETQYF

size: NA
V: TRBV5-1
J: TRBJ2-3
CDR3: CASSPISGMRTDTQYF

size: few
V: TRBV3-1
J: TRBJ2-3
CDR3: CASSLEVRGTGADTQYF

size: many
V: TRBV30
J: TRBJ1-5
CDR3: CAWSTLTGNQPQHF

size: NA
V: TRBV24-1
J: TRBJ2-1
CDR3: CATSAGGRVEQFF

size: NA
V: TRBV4-3
J: TRBJ2-1
CDR3: CASSGQPANRWGGNEQFF

size: few
V: TRBV18
J: TRBJ1-4
CDR3: CASSRRTGGEKLFF

size: NA
V: TRBV7-9
J: TRBJ2-1
CDR3: CASSHSIGTSGGHEQFF

size: few
V: TRBV6-5
J: TRBJ1-5
CDR3: CASSYRDQPQHF

size: few
V: TRBV6-2/TRBV6-3
J: TRBJ1-2
CDR3: CASSYAGANYGYTF

size: NA
V: TRBV6-9
J: TRBJ2-5
CDR3: CARTQETQYF

size: NA
V: TRBV29-1
J: TRBJ2-1
CDR3: CSVGAGYNEQFF

size: many
V: TRBV6-1
J: TRBJ2-1
CDR3: CASTERGETDYNEQFF

size: few
V: TRBV7-9
J: TRBJ1-5
CDR3: CASSSGQGANQPQHF

size: NA
V: TRBV4-3
J: TRBJ1-1
CDR3: CASSQAGHLNTEAFF

size: NA
V: TRBV28
J: TRBJ2-1
CDR3: CASSFPRASGKYNEQFF

size: few
V: TRBV18
J: TRBJ2-1
CDR3: CASSPAVEQFF

size: NA
V: TRBV3-1
J: TRBJ2-7
CDR3: CASSSYYRVLGFYEQYF

size: medium-sized
V: TRBV9
J: TRBJ1-1
CDR3: CASSVGTGTEAFF

size: few
V: TRBV5-6
J: TRBJ2-1
CDR3: CASDSIGGGTNNEQFF

size: NA
V: TRBV11-2
J: TRBJ1-3
CDR3: CASSLVFSAGREF

size: NA
V: TRBV7-2
J: TRBJ1-5
CDR3: CASSFTQGQPQHF

size: few
V: TRBV5-1
J: TRBJ2-5
CDR3: CASSLGLVSQETQYF

size: many
V: TRBV9
J: TRBJ1-1
CDR3: CASSVAGQGANTEAFF

size: NA
V: TRBV6-5
J: TRBJ1-2
CDR3: CASSYQTRGVFYGYTF

size: NA
V: TRBV28
J: TRBJ2-6
CDR3: CASTPVEGTGANVLTF

size: NA
V: TRBV7-2
J: TRBJ2-5
CDR3: CASSLVLETQYF

size: NA
V: TRBV29-1
J: TRBJ1-5
CDR3: CSVASDNSNQPQHF